This T cell receptor beta chain comes out of a study of cytomegalovirus exposure and HLA in healthy donors. Study background: Counted in an early data release were about 85 million unique TCRs from HLA-typed donors. General study results and limits: In a later analysis, specific HLA alleles were associated with more than 15,000 TCR beta sequences at a 0.05 false discovery rate.

J was trimmed by 0 bases and V by 3 bases; bases with no gene match: 11. Germline-derived CDR1 and CDR2 are KGHSH and LQKENI. The CDR3 is made up of 19 amino acids. Comment on this clone: What it binds is not known.

Healthy bone marrow donors made up the donor group. In the PCR, 60 Vbeta and 13 Jbeta primers were used. Clones were read by immunoSEQ multiplex PCR, and TCRdb kept only the in-frame ones, dropping some. The profile covers 85,000 to 90,000 clones, with 90% appearing a single time and 2% to 2.5% taken by the ten largest. The specimen sequenced was PBMCs. This sequence originates from a man aged 18-30 years in good health and CMV-seronegative. The V and J genes are TRBV18 and TRBJ2-6, with 7 bases aligning to TRBD1. The CDR3 DNA is TGTGCCAGCTCACCCTTACCGGGACAGATCTCCTCTGGGGCCAACGTCCTGACTTTC. It codes for CASSPLPGQISSGANVLTF.